The clone carrying this TCR beta chain came up once. Trimming stripped 6 bases from V and 4 bases from J, with 9 bases between. Germline V lookup: CDR1 MDHEN, CDR2 SYDVKM. CDR3 length: 12 residues. TCRdb's table, derived via immunoSEQ multiplex PCR, lists solely in-frame clones and lacks some. The sample yields about 150,000 clones, 92% seen once. These data are taken from a study of control samples from healthy donors and cancer patients. The chain has TRBV28 and TRBJ1-2; no firm D call. The sample consisted of blood. The sequence was collected from a woman in her twenties or thirties in good health. CDR3 in DNA: TGTGCCAGCAGCCCGCCCCCCTATGGCTACACCTTC. Its translation: CASSPPPYGYTF.